These 14 T cell receptor beta chains were all obtained from the same sample, sequenced in a study of shared clonotypes between healthy human individuals (dated by TCRdb to about 2020). Library construction relied on the immunoSEQ multiplex PCR assay. TCRdb took over this immuneACCESS table, retaining in-frame rearrangements with V and J assigned. Such tables are incomplete; in checked studies, under half of the missing clones stem from an unresolved V gene, and the remainder is unexplained. In all, the sample holds approximately 740,000 clones, and 74% of those were seen once. The ten largest clones capture about 1.8% of the sample. Source material: memory CD4+ T cells sorted from blood. Explained via the paper, the cell subset or site label denotes: CD45RA-negative fraction. Source of these receptors: a woman aged 25-40 years in good health.

The chain recombines TRBV7-8 with TRBJ1-2; TRBD1 aligns across 9 bases. Trimming removed 3 bases from V and 4 bases from J; junction bases left unmatched: 9. The CDR3 covers 16 residues. Germline CDR1 SGHVS, CDR2 FQNEAQ. CDR3 sequence: CASSFLDRGPPYGYTF. As DNA, the CDR3 is TGTGCCAGCAGCTTCCTGGACAGGGGTCCTCCCTATGGCTACACCTTC.

In DNA form, the CDR3 reads TGCAGCGTTGAGGCTTTTGATGCGGGAACCAGGAACACCATATATTTT. It is translated as CSVEAFDAGTRNTIYF. This chain connects TRBV29-1 to TRBJ1-3, with D unresolved. Germline V gene lookup returns CDR1 SQVTM and CDR2 ANQGSEA. The CDR3 sequence is 16 residues long. V was cut by 3 bases and J by 7 bases, with 22 bases left in between.

Concerning this clone itself: This specimen includes other DNA sequences encoding the same CDR3. This chain uses TRBV18 with TRBJ2-6; unclear D gene. Germline V gives CDR1 KGHSH, CDR2 LQKENI. V lost 4 bases and J 0 bases, leaving 10 bases between the germline ends. The CDR3 is 16 residues long. This CDR3 is CASSRAPSSGANVLTF. For the CDR3, the DNA is TGTGCCAGCTCACGTGCGCCTAGCTCTGGGGCCAACGTCCTGACTTTC.

V gene TRBV29-1 combines with J gene TRBJ2-5; no clear D. The CDR3 has 12 residues. Trimming took off 6 bases at V and 2 bases at J, with 10 bases between the two ends. Germline V gene lookup returns CDR1 SQVTM and CDR2 ANQGSEA. This CDR3 is CSVKRAQETQYF. CDR3 bases: TGCAGCGTAAAACGGGCACAAGAGACCCAGTACTTC.

This chain uses TRBV6-6 with TRBJ2-1; tentative D call: TRBD2 (5 bases). V was trimmed by 2 bases and J by 5 bases, leaving 13 bases between them. The CDR3 loop spans 15 amino acids. Germline values: CDR1 MNHNY, CDR2 SVGAGI (reference sequence). In nucleotides, the CDR3 is TGTGCCAGCAGTTACGCGCGGAGCGGAAACAATGAGCAGTTCTTC. This sequence encodes CASSYARSGNNEQFF.

The J gene is TRBJ2-3, the V gene TRBV10-3; perhaps D is TRBD1 or TRBD2 (5 bases each). CDR3 length equals 13 residues. Germline lookup yields CDR1 ENHRY and CDR2 SYGVKD. V was shortened by 10 bases and J by 0 bases, with 11 bases between the two germline ends. The CDR3 DNA sequence: TGTGCCACCGATGGGGGTAGCACAGATACGCAGTATTTT. This gives the protein CATDGGSTDTQYF.

The chain couples TRBV18 to TRBJ2-5; 10 bases fit TRBD2. From germline, CDR1 is KGHSH and CDR2 LQKENI. The junction had 0 bases not matched to a gene; V was cut back by 4 bases and J by 4 bases. The CDR3 contains 13 residues. CDR3 nucleotides: TGTGCCAGCTCACTAGCGGGGGGAGAGACCCAGTACTTC. Its protein is CASSLAGGETQYF.

This clone was seen ten or more times. V usage is TRBV2 and J usage is TRBJ2-7; D is possibly TRBD1 (5 bases). The V end lost 2 bases, the J end lost 1 base, and 12 bases lay between the germline ends. Looked up from germline, CDR1 is SNHLY and CDR2 is FYNNEI. The CDR3 length is 15 residues. The DNA of the CDR3 is TGTGCCAGCAGTGAAAGGTCGGCAGGGTCCTACGAGCAGTACTTC. This codes for CASSERSAGSYEQYF.

This clone was observed a single time. The CDR3 protein is CASSSPATTGELFF. The CDR3 DNA is TGTGCCAGCAGTTCTCCAGCCACGACCGGGGAGCTGTTTTTT. The V and J genes are TRBV27 and TRBJ2-2; D ambiguous. The CDR3 totals 14 residues. Trimming shortened V by 4 bases and J by 5 bases, and 11 bases separated the two germline ends. Germline CDR1 is MNHEY and CDR2 is SMNVEV (reference sequence).

This clone appeared many times. The chain couples TRBV4-2 to TRBJ1-2, with D unresolved. In germline, CDR1 is LGHNA, CDR2 YNFKEQ. The length of the CDR3 is 14 residues. Trimming left V 1 base short and J 2 bases short, with 8 bases between. The CDR3 region has the DNA TGTGCCAGCAGCCAAGTTTTGGAAAACTATGGCTACACCTTC. Its protein product is CASSQVLENYGYTF.

This clone was picked up one time. The genes are TRBV10-2 and TRBJ1-1; D is ambiguous. The CDR3 consists of 11 residues. CDR1 and CDR2 from the germline V gene are WSHSY and SAAADI. Trimming took off 3 bases at V and 9 bases at J, with 8 bases between the two ends. CDR3 protein: CASSEGIKAFF. The CDR3 DNA follows: TGCGCCAGCAGTGAAGGGATAAAAGCTTTCTTT.

The rearrangement links TRBV2 to TRBJ1-2; 12 bases line up with TRBD1. The V and J ends lost 9 bases and 8 bases, in that order; junction bases with no gene match: 10. The germline CDR1 and CDR2 sequences are SNHLY and FYNNEI. This CDR3 spans 14 amino acids. The CDR3 nucleotides read TGTGCCAGGCGTGAGGGACAGGGGGCAGGAGGCTACACCTTC. It codes for CARREGQGAGGYTF.

This clone was counted ten times or more. The J gene is TRBJ2-3, the V gene TRBV6-1; D is perhaps TRBD2 (5 bases). Germline values: CDR1 MNHNS, CDR2 SASEGT. This CDR3 contains 15 residues. V lost 4 bases and J 4 bases, leaving 15 bases between the germline ends. The CDR3 bases are TGTGCCAGCAGTGGGGTGAGCGGTGACGCAGATACGCAGTATTTT. This encodes CASSGVSGDADTQYF.

The V call is TRBV6-5, the J call TRBJ2-2; 12 bases agree with TRBD2. The V gene's germline CDR1 is MNHEY and CDR2 SVGAGI. V lost 6 bases, J lost 7 bases, and 6 bases stayed unmatched. CDR3 length: 15 amino acids. The CDR3 is CASSRLAGEGGELFF. CDR3 nucleotide sequence: TGTGCCAGCAGCCGACTAGCGGGAGAGGGCGGGGAGCTGTTTTTT.